Listed below are T cell receptor beta chains from one sample, sequenced in a study of persistence of HIV-infected CD4 T cells. This table comes from immunoSEQ multiplex PCR, and its TCRdb copy is limited to in-frame clones, with some not included. The sample shows 18,000 or so clones, 78% of them seen only once. Their specific antigens are unknown. The sequencing here drew on CD4+ T cells sorted from PBMCs after roughly 18-hour stimulation, taken from a patient who received antiretroviral therapy. Receptors originate from an adult man with HIV who was CMV-seropositive. Each CDR3 is given with its conserved first and last residue. D genes are given only for firm matches. For some rows the clone size is stated as once, few or many, or as a class when expanded; others skip it.

J gene: TRBJ2-6
V gene: TRBV28
D gene: NA
clone size: NA
CDR3 DNA: TGTGCCAGCAGTACACAGGGAAATGGGGCCAACGTCCTGACTTTC
CDR3 protein: CASSTQGNGANVLTF

J gene: TRBJ2-1
V gene: TRBV5-1
D gene: TRBD1
clone size: NA
CDR3 DNA: TGCGCCAGCAGCCTTACAGGGGAGTCCTACAATGAGCAGTTCTTC
CDR3 protein: CASSLTGESYNEQFF

J gene: TRBJ2-7
V gene: TRBV6-6
D gene: NA
clone size: NA
CDR3 DNA: TGTGCCAGCAGTTACCAGGTTTCCTCCTACGAGCAGTACTTC
CDR3 protein: CASSYQVSSYEQYF

J gene: TRBJ1-1
V gene: TRBV18
D gene: TRBD1
clone size: NA
CDR3 DNA: TGTGCCAGCTCACCCCTGGGACAGATAGGGAACACTGAAGCTTTCTTT
CDR3 protein: CASSPLGQIGNTEAFF

J gene: TRBJ2-7
V gene: TRBV10-1
D gene: NA
clone size: NA
CDR3 DNA: TGCGCCAGCAGTGAGTCAATGGGGCGGTACGAGCAGTACTTC
CDR3 protein: CASSESMGRYEQYF

J gene: TRBJ1-3
V gene: TRBV18
D gene: NA
clone size: NA
CDR3 DNA: TGTGCCAGCTCACCGTCTGGGGGGCATGGAAACACCATATATTTT
CDR3 protein: CASSPSGGHGNTIYF

J gene: TRBJ1-5
V gene: TRBV2
D gene: NA
clone size: once
CDR3 DNA: TGTGCCAGCAGTTCCGGGACCCTTATGAGGCCCCAGCATTTT
CDR3 protein: CASSSGTLMRPQHF

J gene: TRBJ1-4
V gene: TRBV29-1
D gene: TRBD1
clone size: NA
CDR3 DNA: TGCAGCGTCTCCCGGGACAGGGCCCTCCGCCGCCCGAAACTTAATGAAAAACTGTTTTTT
CDR3 protein: CSVSRDRALRRPKLNEKLFF

J gene: TRBJ1-2
V gene: TRBV3-1/TRBV3-2
D gene: TRBD1
clone size: NA
CDR3 DNA: TGTGCCAGCAGCCAAGATTCCGGGACAGGGCGCTATGGCTACACCTTC
CDR3 protein: CASSQDSGTGRYGYTF

J gene: TRBJ2-2
V gene: TRBV5-1
D gene: TRBD1
clone size: NA
CDR3 DNA: TGCGCCAGCAGCTTGGTACAGGGGACCAACACCGGGGAGCTGTTTTTT
CDR3 protein: CASSLVQGTNTGELFF

J gene: TRBJ1-2
V gene: TRBV12-3/TRBV12-4
D gene: TRBD1
clone size: NA
CDR3 DNA: TGTGCCAGCAAGGGACAGGGAGACTATGGCTACACCTTC
CDR3 protein: CASKGQGDYGYTF

J gene: TRBJ1-5
V gene: TRBV27
D gene: NA
clone size: NA
CDR3 DNA: TGTGCAGCGGGGCATGGCCAGCCCCAGCATTTT
CDR3 protein: CAAGHGQPQHF

J gene: TRBJ2-3
V gene: TRBV27
D gene: NA
clone size: NA
CDR3 DNA: TGTGCCAGCAGTTTATCAGGGACCACAGATACGCAGTATTTT
CDR3 protein: CASSLSGTTDTQYF

J gene: TRBJ1-5
V gene: TRBV6-6
D gene: NA
clone size: NA
CDR3 DNA: TGTGCCAGCAGGGGACGGCAGCCCCAGCATTTT
CDR3 protein: CASRGRQPQHF

J gene: TRBJ1-4
V gene: TRBV28
D gene: TRBD1
clone size: NA
CDR3 DNA: TGTGCCAGTCTACAGGGGTCCGGGGAAAAACTGTTTTTT
CDR3 protein: CASLQGSGEKLFF

J gene: TRBJ1-6
V gene: TRBV2
D gene: NA
clone size: few
CDR3 DNA: TGTGCCAGCAGTCGACAGTCCTTCAAGGGTTCACCCCTCCACTTT
CDR3 protein: CASSRQSFKGSPLHF

J gene: TRBJ2-3
V gene: TRBV19
D gene: TRBD1
clone size: NA
CDR3 DNA: TGTGCCAGTAGTTCCCGACAGGGGAGAACAGATACGCAGTATTTT
CDR3 protein: CASSSRQGRTDTQYF

J gene: TRBJ1-1
V gene: TRBV2
D gene: TRBD1
clone size: few
CDR3 DNA: TGTGCCAGCAGTCGACAGGGGTCGGACACTGAAGCTTTCTTT
CDR3 protein: CASSRQGSDTEAFF

J gene: TRBJ2-1
V gene: TRBV2
D gene: NA
clone size: NA
CDR3 DNA: TGTGCCAGCAGTGGGGAAAATGAGCAGTTCTTC
CDR3 protein: CASSGENEQFF

J gene: TRBJ1-3
V gene: TRBV4-1
D gene: NA
clone size: NA
CDR3 DNA: TGCGCCAGCAGCCAAGAATGGAAGAATTTCAGGGGTTCTGGAAACACCATATATTTT
CDR3 protein: CASSQEWKNFRGSGNTIYF

J gene: TRBJ2-1
V gene: TRBV7-9
D gene: NA
clone size: NA
CDR3 DNA: TGTGCCAGCAGCCCAGCCCGGGGAACCTACAATGAGCAGTTCTTC
CDR3 protein: CASSPARGTYNEQFF

J gene: TRBJ2-7
V gene: TRBV5-3
D gene: NA
clone size: NA
CDR3 DNA: TGTGCCAGAAGCTGGGCCTTAACCTACGAGCAGTACTTC
CDR3 protein: CARSWALTYEQYF

J gene: TRBJ2-3
V gene: TRBV7-3
D gene: NA
clone size: NA
CDR3 DNA: TGTGCCAGCAGCTTAGTTCCCACAGATACGCAGTATTTT
CDR3 protein: CASSLVPTDTQYF

J gene: TRBJ1-1
V gene: TRBV9
D gene: NA
clone size: NA
CDR3 DNA: TGTGCCAGCAGCGTAGCAGGGACCGCTGAAGCTTTCTTT
CDR3 protein: CASSVAGTAEAFF

J gene: TRBJ2-3
V gene: TRBV3-1/TRBV3-2
D gene: NA
clone size: NA
CDR3 DNA: TGTGCCAGCAGCCAAAGGCTAGGGGGCACAGATACGCAGTATTTT
CDR3 protein: CASSQRLGGTDTQYF